This TCR beta chain derives from a study of human T cells and chemical hapten exposure. Study in general: An area of 2 cm by roughly 2.2 cm on upper inner arm skin received 2% DPC for sensitization. Study outcomes and limitations: The study found expanded TCRs formed significantly more large CDR3 similarity clusters than controls.

As to this clonotype: Its specificity is unknown.

Time point meaning: patch test 3, about 24 weeks after DPC sensitization. The treatment is: therapeutic diphenylcyclopropenone sensitization with weekly scalp DPC. Participating donors were patients with alopecia, aged 18 to 70 years, considered appropriate candidates for DPC. V lost 3 bases and J lost 4, with 12 bases in between. The CDR3 is 15 amino acids. Germline V gene data show CDR1 as SGHTA and CDR2 as FQGNSA. Unique molecular identifiers were attached to individual cDNA molecules during library preparation. TCRdb reanalysed the RACE reads using MiXCR and keeps one entry per CDR3 protein. Of around 200,000 distinct CDR3 sequences listed, about 25% are singletons.

This receptor was identified in a woman between 40 and 55 years old with alopecia areata. Some clones in this sample may be carry-over from other donors' samples. The chain joins TRBV7-2 to TRBJ1-4; tentative D call: TRBD1 (6 bases). Source: whole blood, taken in connection with sensitization to the hapten diphenylcyclopropenone (DPC). CDR3 DNA sequence: TGTGCCAGCAGCTTCCAGGGGAGGAGTAATGAAAAACTGTTTTTT. Translating it yields CASSFQGRSNEKLFF. Full variable domain (rest looked up from reference TRBV7-2 and TRBJ1-4): GAGVSQSPSNKVTEKGKDVELRCDPISGHTALYWYRQSLGQGLEFLIYFQGNSAPDKSGLPSDRFSAERTGGSVSTLTIQRTQQEDSAVYLCASSFQGRSNEKLFFGSGTQLSVL.